The 14 T cell receptor beta chains below all came from one sample that was sequenced in a study of radiotherapy plus CTLA-4 blockade in lung cancer. TCRdb's copy holds only in-frame clones and misses some; the assay was immunoSEQ multiplex PCR. Here the sample spans roughly 92,000 clones, 70% to 90% being singletons. This sample comprised peripheral blood, obtained from a patient treated with radiotherapy plus ipilimumab. The source of these receptors is a human donor with non-small cell lung cancer who had a partial response to radiotherapy plus ipilimumab.

The chain uses TRBV25-1 and TRBJ2-3; 8 bases line up with TRBD1. The CDR3 covers 15 residues. Germline CDR1 reads MGHDK; CDR2 reads SYGVNS. After removal of 2 bases from V and 6 bases from J, the junction contained 7 bases not matched to a gene. The CDR3 coding sequence is TGTGCCAGCAGTGAAGTCGGGACAGGTTTCGATACGCAGTATTTT. Protein: CASSEVGTGFDTQYF.

V usage is TRBV28 and J usage is TRBJ2-3; 10 bases are a match to TRBD1. V shed 7 bases, J shed 4 bases, and the junction held 8 bases outside the gene matches. Germline V gene sequence: CDR1 MDHEN, CDR2 SYDVKM. The CDR3 spans 15 residues. In nucleotides, the CDR3 is TGTGCCAGCAAAGGGGGACAGGGGAGGCCAGATACGCAGTATTTT. Protein sequence: CASKGGQGRPDTQYF.

The chain carries TRBV27 and TRBJ2-7; the D is unclear. The CDR3 is 11 residues long. Germline assignment: CDR1 MNHEY and CDR2 SMNVEV (reference sequence). V shed 5 bases and J shed 1 base, with 3 bases lying between them. The CDR3, as DNA: TGTGCCAGCAGTCCATCCTACGAGCAGTACTTC. This gives the protein CASSPSYEQYF.

This chain joins TRBV27 and TRBJ2-3, with a tentative D call TRBD2 (6 bases). Germline V CDR1 and CDR2: MNHEY, SMNVEV (reference sequence). V was trimmed by 5 bases and J by 7 bases, leaving 31 bases between them. The CDR3 is 19 amino acids. The DNA of the CDR3 is TGTGCCAGCAGTCAGCCTCGGGTTCGGAGCGTCCTTCGGGAGAATACGCAGTATTTT. Protein sequence: CASSQPRVRSVLRENTQYF.

V gene TRBV21-1 combines with J gene TRBJ2-5; TRBD1 was called by the table and not checked on the DNA. TRBV21-1 is a recognized pseudogene. This CDR3 region has 12 residues. The CDR3 loop reads CASNGQQETQYF. The CDR3 bases are TGTGCCAGCAATGGGCAGCAAGAGACCCAGTACTTC.

The chain carries TRBV30 and TRBJ2-7, with D perhaps TRBD1 (5 bases). Germline values: CDR1 GTSNPN, CDR2 SVGIG (reference sequence). Trimming took off 0 bases at V and 6 bases at J, with 9 bases between the two ends. The CDR3 runs to 12 residues. CDR3 sequence (DNA): TGTGCCTGGAGTGTGGCACAGGCCGAGCAGTACTTC. It specifies CAWSVAQAEQYF. Using reference TRBV30 and TRBJ2-7 for the parts outside the CDR3, the full variable domain is SQTIHQWPATLVQPVGSPLSLECTVEGTSNPNLYWYRQAAGRGLQLLFYSVGIGQISSEVPQNLSASRPQDRQFILSSKKLLLSDSGFYLCAWSVAQAEQYFGPGTRLTVT.

This clone has just one count. The junction differs from germline at one of its ends, possibly a read error. The CDR3 region has the DNA TGTGCCAGCAGCTCCCCTAAAATCTTC. Amino acid sequence: CASSSPKIF. The gene calls are TRBV7-8 and TRBJ2-1; D ambiguous. The length of the CDR3 is 9 residues. The germline V gene encodes CDR1 SGHVS and CDR2 FQNEAQ.

The V call is TRBV29-1, the J call TRBJ2-2; the match to TRBD1 covers 10 bases. Trimming cost V 5 bases and J 6 bases; bases outside gene matches: 6. CDR3 length equals 14 residues. The germline CDR1 and CDR2 sequences are SQVTM and ANQGSEA. In DNA form, the CDR3 reads TGCAGCGTTAGGTCTGGGACAGGGGCCGGGGAGCTGTTTTTT. This codes for CSVRSGTGAGELFF.

V gene TRBV10-2 combines with J gene TRBJ2-7; 8 nucleotides match TRBD1. The CDR3 has 15 residues. Trimming at V came to 0 bases and at J to 5 bases, leaving 6 bases not matched to a gene. Germline loops: CDR1 WSHSY, CDR2 SAAADI. DNA for the CDR3: TGCGCCAGCAGTGAGTCACAGGGGGGATCGGACGAGCAGTACTTC. Encoded protein: CASSESQGGSDEQYF.

The rearrangement joins TRBV28 to TRBJ1-5, with 9 bases aligning to TRBD1. Germline lookup yields CDR1 MDHEN and CDR2 SYDVKM. V was pared by 8 bases and J by 10 bases, with 6 bases of the junction left unmatched. The CDR3 runs 12 residues. The CDR3 protein is CASDRGIGPQHF. The CDR3 DNA reads TGTGCCAGCGACAGGGGGATAGGTCCCCAGCATTTT.

This clone has just a few counts. CDR3 region: CASSSIGSGTEAFF. For the CDR3, the DNA is TGCGCCAGCAGCTCTATAGGGAGTGGCACTGAAGCTTTCTTT. V gene TRBV4-1 combines with J gene TRBJ1-1; no clear D. V lost 5 bases and J 4 bases, leaving 14 bases between the germline ends. CDR1 and CDR2 (germline): MGHRA, YSYEKL. This CDR3 comprises 14 residues.

The V call is TRBV18, the J call TRBJ2-3, with 9 bases matching TRBD2. V lost 1 base and J lost 2; bases outside the gene matches: 4. CDR1 KGHSH and CDR2 LQKENI come from the germline V gene. CDR3 length: 16 amino acids. CDR3 loop: CASSPRASGITDTQYF. The CDR3 region has the DNA TGTGCCAGCTCACCACGGGCTAGCGGGATCACAGATACGCAGTATTTT.

The gene calls are TRBV2 and TRBJ2-3; D remains unclear. This CDR3 is 11 amino acids long. Germline V gene data show CDR1 as SNHLY and CDR2 as FYNNEI. The V end was cut by 8 bases, the J end by 3 bases, with 6 bases between. As DNA, the CDR3 is TGTGCCAGCGTTAATACAGATACGCAGTATTTT. Amino acids: CASVNTDTQYF.

This clone was seen a single time. V usage is TRBV9 and J usage is TRBJ2-1; 11 bases match TRBD2. CDR1 is SGDLS, CDR2 YYNGEE, per germline. The CDR3 loop spans 15 amino acids. The junction had 2 bases not matched to a gene; V was cut back by 3 bases and J by 3 bases. CDR3 sequence: CASSGTSGHYNEQFF. The CDR3 nucleotides are TGTGCCAGCAGCGGGACTAGCGGGCACTACAATGAGCAGTTCTTC.